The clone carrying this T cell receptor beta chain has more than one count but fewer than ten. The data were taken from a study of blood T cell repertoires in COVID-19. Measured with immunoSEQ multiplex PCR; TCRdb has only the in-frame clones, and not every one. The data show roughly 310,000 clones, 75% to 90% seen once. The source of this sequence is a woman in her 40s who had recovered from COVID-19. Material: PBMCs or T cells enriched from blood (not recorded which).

The chain's CDR3 is CASRTGNIQYF. CDR3 bases: TGCGCCAGCCGGACAGGGAACATTCAGTACTTC. The chain carries TRBV5-1 and TRBJ2-4; 8 bases agree with TRBD1. Per germline, CDR1 SGHRS and CDR2 YFSETQ. CDR3 length: 11 amino acids. The V segment lost 7 bases and the J segment 7 bases; nucleotides outside the gene matches: 1.